This TCR beta chain comes out of a study of T cell responses to AZD1222 COVID-19 vaccine. The data were produced by immunoSEQ multiplex PCR, yet TCRdb's version contains in-frame clones alone and is incomplete. The data show 180,000 or so clones, around 89% seen once. V trimming: 3 bases; J trimming: 5 bases; junction bases outside the gene matches: 4. The germline V gene has CDR1 MNHEY and CDR2 SVGAGI. This CDR3 has 15 residues. Source: peripheral blood, taken 28 days after the second AZD1222 dose. The receptor was isolated from an adult who received the AZD1222 COVID-19 vaccine. This chain uses TRBV6-5 with TRBJ2-2; 9 bases line up with TRBD2. CDR3 region: CASSYRSGRTGELFF. CDR3 bases: TGTGCCAGCAGTTATAGGAGCGGGAGGACCGGGGAGCTGTTTTTT.